Detailed here is one T cell receptor beta chain. Other nucleotide sequences in the sample specify the same CDR3. Trimming stripped 3 bases from V and 11 bases from J, with 10 bases between. Per germline, CDR1 KGHDR and CDR2 SFDVKD. CDR3 size: 12 residues. This specimen belongs to a study of blood T cell repertoires in COVID-19. The table came from immunoSEQ multiplex PCR; TCRdb's copy has only in-frame clones and leaves some out. The table shows tens of thousands of clones, with over 70% occurring only once. The sequenced sample consisted of peripheral blood. The rearrangement joins TRBV24-1 to TRBJ2-1; D remains ambiguous. The TCR sequence derives from a woman aged 70 to 79 with acute or convalescent COVID-19. The chain's CDR3 is CATSDPTEKQFF. CDR3 sequence (DNA): TGTGCCACCAGTGATCCAACAGAGAAGCAGTTCTTC.